This record concerns one T cell receptor (beta chain) sequence. TCR alpha and TCR beta cDNA libraries carrying sample barcodes and UMIs came from 5'RACE with constant-segment primers. TCRdb processed the 5' RACE reads anew with MiXCR; each CDR3 protein has one entry. In the table there are 300,000 to 400,000 distinct CDR3 sequences, approximately 15% of which are singletons. This sample is part of a study of T-cell memory formation after mild COVID-19. The germline V and J ends were trimmed by 5 bases and 3 bases, with 7 bases remaining between them. The CDR3 contains 13 residues. The specimen was PBMCs or a T cell subset sorted from them (not recorded which). This sequence originates from a man younger than 35 who had mild COVID-19 (a few samples of this study predate the infection). Cell type and time point are not known. The genes are TRBV12-3 or TRBV12-4 and TRBJ2-2; D remains unclear. CDR3 in amino acids: CASSRRDTGELFF. The DNA for the CDR3 is TGTGCCAGCAGTCGCCGGGACACCGGGGAGCTGTTTTTT.